A single sample is the source of the 12 T cell receptor beta chains below, sequenced in a study of T-cell reconstitution after alpha-beta-depleted transplantation in children. Construction of the TCRbeta library involved unique molecular identifiers. From the PCR reads, TCRdb called clonotypes with MiXCR, one entry per CDR3 protein. The repertoire has hundreds of thousands of distinct CDR3 sequences, 10% of them found once; the top ten carry over 6%. The sequenced sample was PBMCs, obtained before TCRalphabeta/CD19-depleted stem cell transplant. These receptors were collected from a boy under two years old with acute myeloid leukemia, due to receive a stem cell transplant.

This clonotype has ten or more counts. The J gene is TRBJ2-7, the V gene TRBV12-3 or TRBV12-4; maybe TRBD1 (6 bases). The CDR3 runs 13 residues. Trimming left V 2 bases short and J 6 bases short, with 11 bases between. The CDR3 DNA sequence: TGTGCCAGCAGTTTAAACAGGGACGGCGAGCAGTACTTC. This gives the protein CASSLNRDGEQYF.

This chain joins TRBV20-1 and TRBJ2-5; 13 bases are shared with TRBD2. J gave up 3 bases and V 6 bases, and 7 bases lay outside the gene matches. The CDR3 spans 15 residues. Germline V gene lookup returns CDR1 DFQATT and CDR2 SNEGSKA (reference sequence). The chain's CDR3 is CSAQRLAGGKETQYF. In DNA, the CDR3 is TGCAGTGCCCAGAGACTAGCGGGGGGAAAAGAGACCCAGTACTTC.

This clonotype was found a few times. The chain employs TRBV19 and TRBJ1-1; 7 nucleotides align to TRBD1. V shed 7 bases, J shed 4 bases, and the junction held 9 bases outside the gene matches. The CDR3 is 14 amino acids. Per germline, CDR1 LNHDA and CDR2 SQIVND (reference sequence). The CDR3 spells CASMGTVASTEAFF. The CDR3 DNA is TGTGCCAGTATGGGGACAGTGGCGTCCACTGAAGCTTTCTTT. The full variable domain, with the rest looked up from reference TRBV19 and TRBJ1-1, is DGGITQSPKYLFRKEGQNVTLSCEQNLNHDAMYWYRQDPGQGLRLIYYSQIVNDFQKGDIAEGYSVSREKKESFPLTVTSAQKNPTAFYLCASMGTVASTEAFFGQGTRLTVV.

This clonotype was picked up a small number of times. J is TRBJ2-7 and V is TRBV12-3 or TRBV12-4; D remains ambiguous. With 4 bases removed from V and 1 base from J, the gap between germline ends came to 8 bases. This CDR3 has 13 residues. CDR3 in amino acids: CASSWTSSYEQYF. The CDR3 nucleotides read TGTGCCAGCAGTTGGACCTCGTCCTACGAGCAGTACTTC.

This clonotype showed up many times. This rearrangement joins TRBV13 to TRBJ1-6, with D unclear. The ends were cut back, 3 bases at V and 6 bases at J, with 6 bases in the middle. The CDR3 length is 13 residues. The germline gives CDR1 PRHDT, CDR2 FYEKMQ (reference sequence). The CDR3, as DNA: TGTGCCAGCAGCTTGGACGGTAATTCACCCCTCCACTTT. Translated: CASSLDGNSPLHF. The entire variable domain, with the rest obtained from reference TRBV13 and TRBJ1-6, is as follows: AAGVIQSPRHLIKEKRETATLKCYPIPRHDTVYWYQQGPGQDPQFLISFYEKMQSDKGSIPDRFSAQQFSDYHSELNMSSLELGDSALYFCASSLDGNSPLHFGNGTRLTVT.

The chain links TRBV6-5 to TRBJ2-7; the match to TRBD1 covers 10 bases. Germline V lookup: CDR1 MNHEY, CDR2 SVGAGI. Trimming cost V 0 bases and J 3 bases; bases outside gene matches: 8. CDR3 size: 17 residues. In DNA, the CDR3 is TGTGCCAGCAGTTACTCGAGAACCTGGACAGGGGGCTACGAGCAGTACTTC. It encodes CASSYSRTWTGGYEQYF.

This clonotype turned up a few times. The chain employs TRBV7-8 and TRBJ2-1; tentative D call: TRBD2 (5 bases). The V end was cut by 0 bases, the J end by 4 bases, with 13 bases between. Germline V CDR1 and CDR2: SGHVS, FQNEAQ. The CDR3 runs 16 residues. CDR3: CASSLALGEGYNEQFF. CDR3 bases: TGTGCCAGCAGCTTAGCCCTGGGAGAAGGGTACAATGAGCAGTTCTTC. The full variable domain, its missing parts supplied by reference TRBV7-8 and TRBJ2-1, is GAGVSQSPRYKVAKRGQDVALRCDPISGHVSLFWYQQALGQGPEFLTYFQNEAQLDKSGLPSDRFFAERPEGSVSTLKIQRTQQEDSAVYLCASSLALGEGYNEQFFGPGTRLTVL.

This clonotype has at least ten counts. The chain links TRBV2 to TRBJ1-5; D gene unclear. In germline, CDR1 is SNHLY, CDR2 FYNNEI. The CDR3 totals 13 residues. V was pared by 7 bases and J by 0 bases, with 7 bases between. This chain's CDR3 is CASNIHSNQPQHF. CDR3 bases: TGTGCCAGCAACATTCATAGCAATCAGCCCCAGCATTTT.

A word on this clonotype: Compared with germline, one end of the junction differs, possibly owing to a read error. This chain links TRBV12-3 or TRBV12-4 with TRBJ2-7; 11 bases align to TRBD2. There are 14 residues in the CDR3. CDR3 bases: TGTGCCAGCAGTACTAGCGGGAGCTCCTACGCGCAGTACTTC. Protein: CASSTSGSSYAQYF.

This clonotype was picked up a small number of times. The rearrangement joins TRBV12-3 or TRBV12-4 to TRBJ1-4, with D possibly being TRBD1 (5 bases). Trimming pared 3 bases from V and 8 bases from J, leaving 16 bases between. There are 15 residues in the CDR3. This CDR3 is CASSFATGGREKLFF. For the CDR3, the DNA is TGTGCCAGCAGTTTCGCAACGGGGGGAAGAGAAAAACTGTTTTTT.

This clonotype was seen repeatedly, ten times or more. This rearrangement joins TRBV5-1 to TRBJ2-7; 13 nucleotides line up with TRBD2. CDR1 and CDR2 (germline): SGHRS, YFSETQ. The CDR3 has 18 amino acids. V trimming: 1 base; J trimming: 0 bases; junction bases outside the gene matches: 7. The CDR3 sequence: CASSLLGLAGPNSYEQYF. The CDR3 DNA follows: TGCGCCAGCAGCTTGTTGGGACTAGCGGGGCCCAACTCCTACGAGCAGTACTTC.

The chain has TRBV20-1 and TRBJ2-3; 8 bases are a match to TRBD2. The CDR3 contains 17 residues. With 0 bases clipped from V and 2 bases from J, the junction kept 10 bases outside the gene matches. Germline CDR1 DFQATT, CDR2 SNEGSKA (reference sequence). In DNA, the CDR3 is TGCAGTGCTAGAGATCTCCCGGGGCGGGGGGTCACAGATACGCAGTATTTT. Its translation is CSARDLPGRGVTDTQYF.